In this sample, the clone carrying this T cell receptor beta chain turned up once. The sample belongs to a study of PD-L1 blockade in urothelial cancer. The wider study: Each patient had 0 to 3 earlier chemotherapy regimens.

The CDR3 consists of 15 residues. With V trimmed by 2 bases and J by 7 bases, 8 bases remained unmatched. Germline V gene sequence: CDR1 SEHNR, CDR2 FQNEAQ (reference sequence). TCRdb's table, derived via immunoSEQ multiplex PCR, lists solely in-frame clones and lacks some. The sample records around 100,000 clones, approximately 85% being singletons. This receptor was taken from a man aged 45 to 65 with urothelial cancer. This chain joins TRBV7-9 and TRBJ2-1, with 7 positions matching TRBD2. The specimen was PBMCs, collected around atezolizumab (anti-PD-L1) treatment. The CDR3 loop reads CASSLSGILGNEQFF. The CDR3 bases are TGTGCCAGCAGCTTAAGCGGGATCCTCGGTAATGAGCAGTTCTTC.